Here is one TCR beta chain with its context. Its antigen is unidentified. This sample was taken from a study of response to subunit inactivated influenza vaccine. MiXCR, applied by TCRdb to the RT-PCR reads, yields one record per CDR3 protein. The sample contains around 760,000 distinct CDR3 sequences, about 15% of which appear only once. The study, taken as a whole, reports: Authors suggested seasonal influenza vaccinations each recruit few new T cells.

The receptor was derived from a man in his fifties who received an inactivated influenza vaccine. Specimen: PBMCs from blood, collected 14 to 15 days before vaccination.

CDR3 residues: CASSLARREGRETQYF. The CDR3 DNA sequence: TGTGCCAGCAGTTTAGCGCGGCGGGAGGGCCGAGAGACCCAGTACTTC. This sequence joins TRBV12-3 or TRBV12-4 and TRBJ2-5; TRBD2 aligns across 9 bases. This CDR3 is 16 amino acids long. Unmatched junction bases numbered 6, after V lost 0 bases and J lost 4 bases.